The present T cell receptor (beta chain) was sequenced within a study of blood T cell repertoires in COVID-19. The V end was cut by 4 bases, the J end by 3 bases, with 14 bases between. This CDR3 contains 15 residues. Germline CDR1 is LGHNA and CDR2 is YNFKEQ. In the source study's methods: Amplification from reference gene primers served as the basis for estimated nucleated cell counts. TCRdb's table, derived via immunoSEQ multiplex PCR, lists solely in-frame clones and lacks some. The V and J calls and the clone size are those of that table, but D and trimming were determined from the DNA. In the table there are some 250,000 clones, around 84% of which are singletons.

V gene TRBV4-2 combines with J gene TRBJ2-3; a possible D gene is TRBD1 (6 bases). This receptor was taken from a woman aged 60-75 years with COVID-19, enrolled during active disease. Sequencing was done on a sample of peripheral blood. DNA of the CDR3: TGTGCCAGCAGCCCGGCAGGGGCCTTGACAGATACGCAGTATTTT. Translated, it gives CASSPAGALTDTQYF.